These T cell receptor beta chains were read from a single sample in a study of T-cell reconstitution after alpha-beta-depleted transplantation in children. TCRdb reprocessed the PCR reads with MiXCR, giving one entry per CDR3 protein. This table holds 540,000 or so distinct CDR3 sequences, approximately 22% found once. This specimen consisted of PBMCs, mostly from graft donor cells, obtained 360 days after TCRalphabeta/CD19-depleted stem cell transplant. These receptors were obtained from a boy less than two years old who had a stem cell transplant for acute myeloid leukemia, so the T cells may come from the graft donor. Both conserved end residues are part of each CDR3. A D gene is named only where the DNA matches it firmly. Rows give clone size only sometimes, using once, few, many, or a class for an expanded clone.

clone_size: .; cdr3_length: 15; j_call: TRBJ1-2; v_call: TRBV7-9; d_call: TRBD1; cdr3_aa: CASSLTRGPGYGYTF; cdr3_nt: TGTGCCAGCAGCTTGACGAGGGGGCCCGGCTATGGCTACACCTTC
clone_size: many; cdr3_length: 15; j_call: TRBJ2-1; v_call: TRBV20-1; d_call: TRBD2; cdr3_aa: CSARDSSGVNNEQFF; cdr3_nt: TGCAGTGCTAGAGATAGTAGCGGGGTCAACAATGAGCAGTTCTTC
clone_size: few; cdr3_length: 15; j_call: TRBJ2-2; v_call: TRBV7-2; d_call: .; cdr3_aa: CASKKASLSTGELFF; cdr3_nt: TGTGCCAGCAAAAAAGCCTCCCTTTCGACCGGGGAGCTGTTTTTT
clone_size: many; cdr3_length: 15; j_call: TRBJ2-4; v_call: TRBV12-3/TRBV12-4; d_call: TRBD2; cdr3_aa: CASSPPGGGRDIQYF; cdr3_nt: TGTGCCAGCAGCCCCCCCGGGGGGGGCAGAGACATTCAGTACTTC
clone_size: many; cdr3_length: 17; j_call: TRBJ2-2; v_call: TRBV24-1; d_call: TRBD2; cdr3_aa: CATSDETGGDYTGELFF; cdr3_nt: TGTGCCACCAGTGATGAAACGGGGGGGGATTACACCGGGGAGCTGTTTTTT
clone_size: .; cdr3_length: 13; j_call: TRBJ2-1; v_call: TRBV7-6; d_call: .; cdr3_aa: CASSSDLGNEQFF; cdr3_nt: TGTGCCAGCAGCTCCGATTTGGGTAATGAGCAGTTCTTC
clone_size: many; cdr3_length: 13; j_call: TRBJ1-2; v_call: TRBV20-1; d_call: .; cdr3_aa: CSAAREANYGYTF; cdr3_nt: TGCAGTGCTGCCCGGGAAGCTAACTATGGCTACACCTTC
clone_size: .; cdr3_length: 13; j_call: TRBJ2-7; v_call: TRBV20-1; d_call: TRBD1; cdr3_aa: CSARTGGDYEQYF; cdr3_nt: TGCAGTGCACGGACAGGGGGTGACTACGAGCAGTACTTC
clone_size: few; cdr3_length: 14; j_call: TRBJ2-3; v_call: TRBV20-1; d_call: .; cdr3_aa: CSARDDRAPETQYF; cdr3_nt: TGCAGTGCTAGAGATGATCGGGCTCCAGAAACGCAGTATTTT
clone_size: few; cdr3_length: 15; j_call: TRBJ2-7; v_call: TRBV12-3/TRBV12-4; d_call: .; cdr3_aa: CASSLRDWAGYEQYF; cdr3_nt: TGTGCCAGCAGCCTCCGGGACTGGGCTGGCTACGAGCAGTACTTC
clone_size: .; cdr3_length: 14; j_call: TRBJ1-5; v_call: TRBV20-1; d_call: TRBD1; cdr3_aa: CSARQRGRDQPQHF; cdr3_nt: TGCAGTGCTAGACAGAGGGGGCGGGATCAGCCCCAGCATTTT